The clone carrying this T cell receptor beta chain was picked up many times. Its antigen is undetermined. This specimen belongs to a study of molecular identifiers for immune sequencing clone quantification. The study's findings and limits: In CMV-specific effectors, clones above 20 copies held over 97% of molecules; naive, under 1%.

The CDR3 totals 15 residues. J gave up 6 bases and V 5 bases, and 9 bases lay outside the gene matches. CDR1 and CDR2 (germline): SGHTA, FQGNSA. The bulk TCR libraries were made with methods described before and with listed TCR primers. Each CDR3 protein gets one entry after TCRdb re-called the PCR reads with MiXCR. Seen here are around 470,000 distinct CDR3 sequences, 20% to 25% observed once, and the top ten hold more than 0.8%. Preparation of naive CD8 libraries involved roughly 19,000 to 1,000,000 sorted cells and 10%, 30% or 50% RNA. The rearrangement joins TRBV7-2 to TRBJ2-4, with 8 bases aligning to TRBD1. The source of this sequence is a human donor in good health. Some libraries in this study had Jurkat cell RNA spiked in. Material: naive CD8+ T cells from blood, with Jurkat cell RNA spiked in. Subset: FACS-sorted CD8+CD4-CCR7+CD45RA+ naive T cells. CDR3 protein: CASSTPGGQGNIQYF. CDR3 in DNA: TGTGCCAGCAGCACTCCCGGCGGACAGGGAAACATTCAGTACTTC.